This T cell receptor beta chain was retrieved from a study of HIV-infected patients and healthy controls. Overall study context: Early therapy brought no consistent CD8 count shift, though the CD4:CD8 ratio rose a little. No general T-cell lymphocytopenia was present, and per-chain CDR3 totals resembled those of controls. Regarding the study as a whole: HIV-associated CDR3 frequencies dropped significantly during therapy; CMV-associated ones, mostly rising, changed nonsignificantly. In healthy controls, MAIT alpha CDR3s were common; in HIV+ repertoires, severely depleted.

The CDR3 contains 15 residues. The junction had 1 base not matched to a gene; V was cut back by 2 bases and J by 3 bases. Germline V gene sequence: CDR1 SGHTA, CDR2 FQGNSA. Ten or more counts support this clonotype. The antigen is not known. About 500 ng RNA was reverse transcribed with alpha and beta constant-region primers. Alpha and beta chain libraries were made separately by chain-specific third strand synthesis with multiplexing indices. TCRdb reprocessed the 5' RACE reads via MiXCR and lists one record per CDR3 protein. The sample records roughly 14,000 distinct CDR3 sequences, 9% to 15% being singletons. Follow-up blood was drawn about 14 weeks, roughly three months, after antiretroviral therapy began. Whole blood was used without fractionation, so all unsorted peripheral T cells were included.

This chain connects TRBV7-2 to TRBJ2-7, with 13 bases matching TRBD2. This clonotype was sampled from an adult with HIV infection. The donor label of this sample is uncertain. Sequences were derived from blood, sampled during antiretroviral therapy. The CDR3 sequence is CASSLRTSGSYEQYF. The DNA for the CDR3 is TGTGCCAGCAGCTTAAGGACTAGCGGGAGCTACGAGCAGTACTTC.